These 27 T cell receptor beta chains were all obtained from the same sample, sequenced in a study of technical replicates of blood from several donors. The assay was immunoSEQ multiplex PCR, and TCRdb's table has in-frame clones only and misses some. The sample includes more than 15,000 clones, approximately 87% of them seen just once. Sequencing used PBMCs. The origin of the receptors is a human donor in good health.

The chain joins TRBV10-3 to TRBJ1-5; 11 bases match TRBD1. The CDR3 has 15 amino acids. Germline trimming cut 2 bases from V and 6 bases from J; bases unmatched to any gene: 3. Per the germline V gene, CDR1 is ENHRY and CDR2 is SYGVKD. Here the CDR3 reads CAISERTGGSQPQHF. CDR3 nucleotide sequence: TGTGCCATCAGTGAGCGGACAGGGGGCTCTCAGCCCCAGCATTTT.

In this sample, this clone turned up once. The chain combines TRBV11-2 with TRBJ2-3, with D possibly matching TRBD2 (5 bases). This CDR3 spans 17 amino acids. V shed 1 base and J shed 0 bases, with 14 bases lying between them. Germline assignment: CDR1 SGHAT and CDR2 FQNNGV. CDR3 amino acids: CASSLGSVPTSTDTQYF. The CDR3 nucleotides are TGTGCCAGCAGCTTAGGTAGCGTACCCACTAGCACAGATACGCAGTATTTT.

The chain couples TRBV6-1 to TRBJ2-1; 11 positions agree with TRBD2. The CDR3 loop spans 15 amino acids. The junction had 4 bases not matched to a gene; V was cut back by 1 base and J by 8 bases. In germline, CDR1 is MNHNS, CDR2 SASEGT. DNA of the CDR3: TGTGCCAGCAGTGAAGGTACTAGCGGGGGCCATGAGCAGTTCTTC. Translating gives CASSEGTSGGHEQFF.

The chain uses TRBV2 and TRBJ2-7, with D perhaps matching TRBD1 (6 bases). Trimming cost V 6 bases and J 2 bases, with 11 bases left between them. The length of the CDR3 is 13 residues. Germline CDR1 is SNHLY and CDR2 is FYNNEI. The CDR3 region has the DNA TGTGCCAGCAGCCAACAGGGACCCTACGAGCAGTACTTC. Protein sequence: CASSQQGPYEQYF.

The J gene is TRBJ1-1, the V gene TRBV5-4; 9 nucleotides align to TRBD1. With 4 bases clipped from V and 4 bases from J, the junction kept 8 bases outside the gene matches. The CDR3 has 15 amino acids. CDR1 and CDR2 from the germline V gene are SGHNT and YYREEE (reference sequence). The CDR3 coding sequence is TGTGCCAGCAGCGGGGGACAGGGAGGGGGCACTGAAGCTTTCTTT. It specifies CASSGGQGGGTEAFF.

This chain connects TRBV19 to TRBJ2-1; TRBD2 might be the D (5 bases). The CDR3 runs 16 residues. Germline V gene sequence: CDR1 LNHDA, CDR2 SQIVND (reference sequence). V was trimmed by 1 base and J by 0 bases, leaving 10 bases between them. The CDR3 sequence: CASSIGGFGSYNEQFF. The CDR3 bases are TGTGCCAGTAGTATAGGAGGGTTTGGCTCCTACAATGAGCAGTTCTTC. Full variable domain (missing parts from reference TRBV19 and TRBJ2-1): DGGITQSPKYLFRKEGQNVTLSCEQNLNHDAMYWYRQDPGQGLRLIYYSQIVNDFQKGDIAEGYSVSREKKESFPLTVTSAQKNPTAFYLCASSIGGFGSYNEQFFGPGTRLTVL.

This chain links TRBV7-3 with TRBJ2-7, with TRBD2 matching over 7 bases. Germline V gene sequence: CDR1 SGHTA, CDR2 FQGTGA. V was clipped by 2 bases and J by 5 bases; unmatched bases: 9. This CDR3 spans 15 amino acids. In DNA form, the CDR3 reads TGTGCCAGCAGCTTATCGCTAGCGGTGGGTCACGAGCAGTACTTC. Its translation: CASSLSLAVGHEQYF.

In this sample, this clone turned up once. This chain joins TRBV10-3 and TRBJ2-3; D may be TRBD2 (6 bases). The CDR3 sequence is 16 residues long. Germline values: CDR1 ENHRY, CDR2 SYGVKD. V was pared by 3 bases and J by 3 bases, with 16 bases between. The DNA for the CDR3 is TGTGCCATCAGTGATACCGGGGCAGGGAGGACAGATACGCAGTATTTT. Encoded protein: CAISDTGAGRTDTQYF.

The chain joins TRBV18 to TRBJ2-7; unclear D gene. The V and J ends lost 3 bases and 6 bases respectively, with 9 bases between them. Per the germline V gene, CDR1 is KGHSH and CDR2 is LQKENI. CDR3 length equals 12 residues. The CDR3, as DNA: TGTGCCAGCTCACCCAACTCCCGCGAGCAGTACTTC. As protein: CASSPNSREQYF.

The chain recombines TRBV2 with TRBJ1-4; 10 bases are shared with TRBD1. This CDR3 is built from 16 residues. V shed 2 bases and J 8 bases; nucleotides not matched to a gene: 8. The V gene's germline CDR1 is SNHLY and CDR2 FYNNEI. The chain's CDR3 is CASSERAGTGEEKLFF. The CDR3 DNA sequence: TGTGCCAGCAGTGAAAGGGCCGGGACAGGGGAAGAAAAACTGTTTTTT.

The J gene is TRBJ2-1, the V gene TRBV19, with 8 positions matching TRBD2. V was clipped by 5 bases and J by 6 bases; unmatched bases: 6. Per germline, CDR1 LNHDA and CDR2 SQIVND (reference sequence). CDR3 length: 14 residues. CDR3 bases: TGTGCCAGTAGTCCGACTAGCGCTTCCAATGAGCAGTTCTTC. This gives the protein CASSPTSASNEQFF. The variable domain in full, completed from reference TRBV19 and TRBJ2-1, reads DGGITQSPKYLFRKEGQNVTLSCEQNLNHDAMYWYRQDPGQGLRLIYYSQIVNDFQKGDIAEGYSVSREKKESFPLTVTSAQKNPTAFYLCASSPTSASNEQFFGPGTRLTVL.

The sample holds a few counts of this clone. J is TRBJ1-2 and V is TRBV19; D is undetermined. V was cut by 7 bases and J by 3 bases, with 9 bases left in between. The CDR3 extends over 12 amino acids. CDR1 LNHDA and CDR2 SQIVND come from the germline V gene (reference sequence). CDR3 in amino acids: CASKRNDYGYTF. CDR3 nucleotide sequence: TGTGCCAGTAAGAGGAATGACTATGGCTACACCTTC. Looking up the rest from reference TRBV19 and TRBJ1-2 gives the full variable domain: DGGITQSPKYLFRKEGQNVTLSCEQNLNHDAMYWYRQDPGQGLRLIYYSQIVNDFQKGDIAEGYSVSREKKESFPLTVTSAQKNPTAFYLCASKRNDYGYTFGSGTRLTVV.

The rearrangement uses TRBV19 and TRBJ1-5; a possible D gene is TRBD1 (5 bases). Per the germline V gene, CDR1 is LNHDA and CDR2 is SQIVND (reference sequence). This CDR3 has 14 amino acids. With 4 bases removed from V and 0 bases from J, the gap between germline ends came to 7 bases. The CDR3 sequence is CASSTQGSNQPQHF. The CDR3 coding sequence is TGTGCCAGTAGTACTCAGGGTAGCAATCAGCCCCAGCATTTT.

V and J are TRBV5-1 and TRBJ2-7, with D perhaps TRBD1 (5 bases). V gave up 7 bases and J gave up 0 bases, with 11 bases separating them. The germline gives CDR1 SGHRS, CDR2 YFSETQ. The CDR3 has 13 residues. The CDR3 DNA reads TGCGCCAGCCGTCCAGGGTCCTCCTACGAGCAGTACTTC. As protein: CASRPGSSYEQYF.

The chain links TRBV6-5 to TRBJ1-1; a possible D gene is TRBD1 (6 bases). The CDR3 consists of 14 residues. The germline V and J ends were trimmed by 0 bases and 5 bases, with 10 bases remaining between them. Germline CDR1 is MNHEY and CDR2 is SVGAGI. Written as DNA, the CDR3 is TGTGCCAGCAGTTACTCGGGCAGGGGTACTGAAGCTTTCTTT. Encoded protein: CASSYSGRGTEAFF.

This clone came up once. The chain uses TRBV5-1 and TRBJ2-5; D is undetermined. The germline V gene encodes CDR1 SGHRS and CDR2 YFSETQ. The V end lost 0 bases, the J end lost 4 bases, and 16 bases lay between the germline ends. The CDR3 is 16 residues long. The DNA of the CDR3 is TGCGCCAGCAGCTTGGCCATCGTACGGTCTGGAGAGACCCAGTACTTC. Its protein is CASSLAIVRSGETQYF.

V usage is TRBV28 and J usage is TRBJ2-1; 7 positions match TRBD2. Trimming at V came to 5 bases and at J to 8 bases, leaving 15 bases not matched to a gene. CDR1 and CDR2 (germline): MDHEN, SYDVKM. This CDR3 spans 16 amino acids. The CDR3 region is CASSLPQSGIEDEQFF. CDR3 DNA sequence: TGTGCCAGCAGTCTCCCCCAGAGCGGGATTGAGGATGAGCAGTTCTTC. The variable domain in full, completed from reference TRBV28 and TRBJ2-1, reads DVKVTQSSRYLVKRTGEKVFLECVQDMDHENMFWYRQDPGLGLRLIYFSYDVKMKEKGDIPEGYSVSREKKERFSLILESASTNQTSMYLCASSLPQSGIEDEQFFGPGTRLTVL.

The chain uses TRBV7-3 and TRBJ2-1; perhaps TRBD1 as D (7 bases). Looked up from germline, CDR1 is SGHTA and CDR2 is FQGTGA. This CDR3 comprises 14 residues. Trimming removed 5 bases at V and 12 bases at J, with 20 bases between. CDR3 loop: CASSLSGTAGGQFF. The CDR3 coding sequence is TGTGCCAGCAGCCTATCCGGGACAGCGGGCGGGCAGTTCTTC.

This clone was observed a few times. The chain links TRBV19 to TRBJ1-5; the D gene is possibly TRBD1 (6 bases). The CDR3 covers 15 residues. Germline V gene sequence: CDR1 LNHDA, CDR2 SQIVND (reference sequence). The germline V and J ends were trimmed by 10 bases and 0 bases, with 16 bases remaining between them. The CDR3 region is CATHRDTYSNQPQHF. The DNA for the CDR3 is TGTGCCACTCACCGGGACACATATAGCAATCAGCCCCAGCATTTT.

The rearrangement links TRBV5-1 to TRBJ1-3; D gene unclear. Germline-derived CDR1 and CDR2 are SGHRS and YFSETQ. The CDR3 spans 13 residues. Trimming removed 9 bases at V and 8 bases at J, with 18 bases between. The CDR3 protein is CATTIESGDTIYF. Written as DNA, the CDR3 is TGCGCCACCACCATCGAGTCCGGGGACACCATATATTTT.

This chain uses TRBV9 with TRBJ2-5, with 8 bases aligning to TRBD2. The germline V gene has CDR1 SGDLS and CDR2 YYNGEE. The ends lost 0 bases at V and 5 bases at J; junction bases unmatched: 3. The CDR3 has 14 residues. CDR3 sequence reads: CASSVGGLEETQYF. DNA for the CDR3: TGTGCCAGCAGCGTAGGGGGACTAGAGGAGACCCAGTACTTC.

V gene TRBV5-5 combines with J gene TRBJ2-1; 10 bases fit TRBD2. The CDR3 totals 16 residues. Unmatched junction bases numbered 8, after V lost 4 bases and J lost 4 bases. In germline, CDR1 is SGHKS, CDR2 YYEKEE (reference sequence). Here the CDR3 DNA reads TGTGCCAGCAGCGCGCCGGGACTAGCGATATACAATGAGCAGTTCTTC. Protein: CASSAPGLAIYNEQFF. The full variable domain, completed using reference TRBV5-5 and TRBJ2-1, is DAGVTQSPTHLIKTRGQQVTLRCSPISGHKSVSWYQQVLGQGPQFIFQYYEKEERGRGNFPDRFSARQFPNYSSELNVNALLLGDSALYLCASSAPGLAIYNEQFFGPGTRLTVL.

The chain is built from TRBV6-5 and TRBJ2-1; 8 bases map to TRBD2. This CDR3 is 15 amino acids long. Germline V lookup: CDR1 MNHEY, CDR2 SVGAGI. Trimming took 0 bases from V and 6 from J; bases not matched to a gene: 4. The DNA for the CDR3 is TGTGCCAGCAGTTACTCGGCGGGAGGCGGCAATGAGCAGTTCTTC. Translated: CASSYSAGGGNEQFF.

The genes are TRBV27 and TRBJ2-7; D is perhaps TRBD2 (6 bases). Germline V gene lookup returns CDR1 MNHEY and CDR2 SMNVEV (reference sequence). The V and J ends lost 5 bases and 6 bases respectively, with 8 bases between them. The CDR3 totals 11 residues. The CDR3 DNA is TGTGCCAGCAGTGGTAGCGGCGAGCAGTACTTC. It encodes CASSGSGEQYF.

The J gene is TRBJ2-1, the V gene TRBV7-8; 8 nucleotides align to TRBD2. Trimming cost V 4 bases and J 6 bases; bases outside gene matches: 8. Per germline, CDR1 SGHVS and CDR2 FQNEAQ. The CDR3 runs to 15 residues. CDR3 nucleotides: TGTGCCAGCAGCTCGGCTAGCGGGTTGTCCAATGAGCAGTTCTTC. This codes for CASSSASGLSNEQFF.

The chain employs TRBV14 and TRBJ2-7; TRBD2 might be the D (6 bases). CDR3 length equals 13 residues. CDR1 SGHDN and CDR2 FVKESK come from the germline V gene. V was cut by 2 bases and J by 7 bases, with 12 bases left in between. For the CDR3, the DNA is TGTGCCAGCAGCCAACAGGGTGCGGGGGAGCAGTACTTC. It yields the protein CASSQQGAGEQYF.

This chain connects TRBV28 to TRBJ2-1; the D gene is possibly TRBD1 (5 bases). V dropped 7 bases and J dropped 8 bases, with 15 bases sitting between them. CDR1 and CDR2 (germline): MDHEN, SYDVKM. CDR3 length: 13 amino acids. CDR3 in DNA: TGTGCCAGCACCCTTGCAGGGCCGTATGAGCAGTTCTTC. It encodes CASTLAGPYEQFF.